This note documents a single TCR beta chain sequence. This clone was found a few times. The antigen it recognizes is unknown. No clone much larger than this one lies a single base away; base qualities are absent. Genomic DNA was isolated using the Qiagen DNeasy kit from unsorted PBMCs as well as from negatively selected CD4+ and CD8+ fractions. Amplification of TCR beta CDR3 regions was done by immunoSEQ multiplex PCR with primers that anneal to V and J segments. A synthetic immune receptor repertoire was used to minimize amplification bias, and any residual bias was removed computationally once sequencing was done. In the paper's pipeline: Repertoire diversity was quantified as the Shannon entropy index using custom Python scripts. The unsorted, CD4+ and CD8+ repertoires were each analyzed separately, with the exception of combined analyses, where CD4+ and CD8+ sequences were merged in silico. Clonal expansion was defined as at least a 2-fold frequency increase after treatment relative to C1D1, with a pseudocount of 0.5 for undetected baseline clones. Singleton clones were defined as clones with 0 or 1 copy at C1D1, and non-singleton clones were defined as clones with 2 or more copies. Clones expanded in unsorted samples were labelled as CD4+, CD8+ or unknown by matching protein sequences in sorted samples from the same patient. Wilcoxon tests were applied to paired samples to test diversity changes from C1D1 to C4D1. The source is immuneACCESS, and TCRdb retained only in-frame sequences with V and J called. Part of the clones is not carried over; for the studies checked, unresolved V genes explain less than half of this, and the remainder is unexplained. Clone size and V and J calls were adopted from that table, with D and trimming inferred from the DNA. This sample gives more than 20,000 clones in total; around two thirds of them show up just once. The ten top clones hold over 9.5% of the sample.

This entry is derived from a study of PD-1 blockade in classical Hodgkin lymphoma (dated by TCRdb to the early 2020s). A note on the overall study: Nivolumab dosing was 3 mg/kg intravenously every 2 weeks, continuing until either disease progression or unacceptable toxicity. A peripheral blood immune signature of response to PD-1 blockade in classical Hodgkin lymphoma was defined using TCR beta sequencing and CyTOF.

The sample's time point label, in plain terms: cycle 2 day 1 (C2D1) of nivolumab. All trial patients had relapsed after autologous stem cell transplantation, with cohorts A, B and C differing in prior brentuximab vedotin exposure. A total of approximately 51 patients with relapsed/refractory classical Hodgkin lymphoma made up the trial cohort, and each patient's best overall response was complete response, partial response or progressive disease. In the multi-cohort phase II CheckMate 205 trial, trial patients received single-agent nivolumab. Best overall response was determined by an independent review committee according to the 2007 International Working Group response criteria. Trial PBMCs were collected just before the start of nivolumab (C1D1) and during therapy at cycle 2 day 1 and cycle 4 day 1. Peripheral blood was collected in 8 mL Vacutainer Cell Preparation Tubes, from which PBMCs were isolated by centrifugation and then cryopreserved.

Broad study findings and their caveats: CD4+ but not CD8+ TCR diversity rose significantly by C4D1 (p=0.0027 vs p=0.16), most apparent in complete responders (p=0.02). Baseline diversity similar to that of newly diagnosed patients was observed in trial patients achieving complete response, whereas significantly lower diversity was observed in partial responders and progressors. Newly diagnosed patients were reported to have lower baseline TCR diversity than healthy donors, and relapsed/refractory patients were reported to have lower baseline TCR diversity still. The study was limited to a single clinical trial cohort, and causes of repertoire differences, possibly disease activity or prior therapy, remained undefined. Patients starting nivolumab less than 1 year after ASCT had lower diversity and were excluded from later analyses to avoid confounding by immune reconstitution.

Sequenced material: peripheral blood mononuclear cells (PBMCs), taken before the second cycle of nivolumab. The receptor was derived from a human donor with classical Hodgkin lymphoma.

This receptor has the CDR3 CASIGQGRSNQPQHF. Here is the DNA: TGTGCCAGTATCGGGCAGGGCCGAAGCAATCAGCCCCAGCATTTT. Recombination linked TRBV19 to TRBJ1-5; tentative D gene TRBD1, with 5 bases matching. Its CDR3 holds 15 amino acids, cysteine through phenylalanine. CDR3 DNA is the only sequence kept; it has 45 bases, read in frame from the first base. The germline V gene (reference sequence) supplies CDR1 LNHDA and CDR2 SQIVND. V is shortened by 7 bases, J by 1 base, and the region joining them spans 14 bases.